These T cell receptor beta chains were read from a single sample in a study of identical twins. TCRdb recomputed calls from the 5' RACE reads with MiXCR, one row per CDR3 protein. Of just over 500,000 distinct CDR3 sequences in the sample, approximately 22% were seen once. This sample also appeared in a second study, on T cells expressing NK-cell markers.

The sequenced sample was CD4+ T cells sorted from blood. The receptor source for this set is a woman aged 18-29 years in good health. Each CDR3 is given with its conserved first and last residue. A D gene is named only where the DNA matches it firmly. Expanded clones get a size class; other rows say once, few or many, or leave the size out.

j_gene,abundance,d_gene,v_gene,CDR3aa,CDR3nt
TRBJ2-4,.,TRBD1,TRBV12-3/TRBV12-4,CASSQGAIAKNIQYF,TGTGCCAGCAGCCAGGGGGCCATAGCCAAAAACATTCAGTACTTC
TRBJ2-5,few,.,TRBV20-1,CSARVRAGETQYF,TGCAGTGCTAGAGTTCGGGCAGGGGAGACCCAGTACTTC
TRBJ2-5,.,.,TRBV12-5,CASGAPTGPLETQYF,TGTGCTAGTGGGGCCCCCACGGGGCCGTTGGAGACCCAGTACTTC
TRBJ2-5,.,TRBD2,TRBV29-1,CSAPTSGKETQYF,TGCAGCGCCCCGACTAGCGGAAAAGAGACCCAGTACTTC
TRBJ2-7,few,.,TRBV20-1,CSARGRFGYEQYF,TGCAGTGCTAGGGGCAGGTTTGGCTACGAGCAGTACTTC
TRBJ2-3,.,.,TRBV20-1,CSARDRGSTDTQYF,TGCAGTGCTAGAGATCGGGGGAGCACAGATACGCAGTATTTT
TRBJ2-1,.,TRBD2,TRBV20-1,CSTGGGRAYNEQFF,TGCAGTACGGGAGGCGGGAGGGCCTACAATGAGCAGTTCTTC
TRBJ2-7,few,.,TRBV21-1,CASSKGPREFGKIHYEQYF,TGTGCCAGCAGCAAAGGTCCCCGGGAGTTTGGTAAGATCCATTACGAGCAGTACTTC
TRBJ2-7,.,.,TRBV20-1,CSAARGSYEQYF,TGCAGTGCTGCCAGGGGATCCTACGAGCAGTACTTC
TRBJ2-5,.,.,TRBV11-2,CASSLDVWGTETQYF,TGTGCCAGCAGCTTAGACGTTTGGGGGACAGAGACCCAGTACTTC
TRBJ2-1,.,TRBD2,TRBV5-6,CASIGGAGGPYNEQFF,TGTGCCAGCATCGGGGGGGCGGGGGGCCCTTACAATGAGCAGTTCTTC
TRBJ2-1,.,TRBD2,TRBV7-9,CASSFNIRLAGYNEQFF,TGTGCCAGCAGCTTTAATATTAGGCTAGCGGGCTACAATGAGCAGTTCTTC
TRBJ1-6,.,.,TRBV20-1,CSARDLSTGDYNSPLHF,TGCAGTGCTAGAGATCTTTCAACGGGCGACTATAATTCACCCCTCCACTTT
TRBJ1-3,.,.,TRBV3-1,CASSGRDTGNTIYF,TGTGCCAGCAGCGGCCGGGATACTGGAAACACCATATATTTT
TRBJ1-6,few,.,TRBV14,CASSRAGANSPLHF,TGTGCCAGCAGCCGAGCGGGGGCCAATTCACCCCTCCACTTT
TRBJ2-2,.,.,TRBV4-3,CASSQVTADGELFF,TGCGCCAGCAGCCAAGTTACGGCAGACGGGGAGCTGTTTTTT
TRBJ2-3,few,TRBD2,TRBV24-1,CATSDNEGGRGTDTQYF,TGTGCCACCAGTGATAATGAGGGCGGGAGGGGCACAGATACGCAGTATTTT
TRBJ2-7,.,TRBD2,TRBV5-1,CASSSQRGLEQYF,TGCGCCAGCAGTAGCCAGCGGGGGCTGGAGCAGTACTTC
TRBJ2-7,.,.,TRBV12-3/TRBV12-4,CASKSRTGSFEQYF,TGTGCCAGCAAGAGCCGTACAGGGTCCTTCGAGCAGTACTTC
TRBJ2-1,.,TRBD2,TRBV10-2,CASSRRTSGSNEQFF,TGCGCCAGCAGTAGAAGGACTAGCGGGAGTAATGAGCAGTTCTTC
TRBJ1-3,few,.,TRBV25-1,CASSEPLGHDGNTIYF,TGTGCCAGCAGTGAACCCCTAGGACACGATGGAAACACCATATATTTT
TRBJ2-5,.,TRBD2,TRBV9,CASSVAGGSQETQYF,TGTGCCAGCAGCGTAGCGGGAGGGTCTCAAGAGACCCAGTACTTC
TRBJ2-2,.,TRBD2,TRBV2,CASSKASGAGELFF,TGTGCCAGCAGTAAGGCTAGCGGGGCCGGGGAGCTGTTTTTT
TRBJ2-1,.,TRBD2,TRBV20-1,CSAPPLAGESYNEQFF,TGCAGTGCCCCTCCCCTAGCGGGGGAGTCCTACAATGAGCAGTTCTTC
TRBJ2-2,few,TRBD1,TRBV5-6,CASSSVDRTLRELFF,TGTGCCAGCAGCTCGGTGGACAGGACCCTAAGGGAGCTGTTTTTT
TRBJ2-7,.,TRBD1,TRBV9,CASSVSLGDRAGEQYF,TGTGCCAGCAGCGTATCTCTTGGGGACAGGGCGGGCGAGCAGTACTTC
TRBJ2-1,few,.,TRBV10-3,CAISETDNEQFF,TGTGCCATCAGTGAGACCGACAATGAGCAGTTCTTC
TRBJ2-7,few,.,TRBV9,CASSVDADSYYEQYF,TGTGCCAGCAGCGTAGACGCCGACAGCTACTACGAGCAGTACTTC
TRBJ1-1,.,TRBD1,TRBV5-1,CASRPATGSTEAFF,TGCGCCAGCAGGCCCGCGACAGGGAGCACTGAAGCTTTCTTT
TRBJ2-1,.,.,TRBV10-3,CAISESTWGSYNEQFF,TGTGCCATCAGTGAGTCGACGTGGGGGAGCTACAATGAGCAGTTCTTC
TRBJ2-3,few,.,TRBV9,CASGAGHFTDTQYF,TGTGCCAGCGGGGCCGGACACTTCACAGATACGCAGTATTTT
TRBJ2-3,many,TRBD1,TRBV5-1,CASSSTGSSTDTQYF,TGCGCCAGCAGCTCGACAGGGTCCAGCACAGATACGCAGTATTTT
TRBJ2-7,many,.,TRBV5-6,CASSLGSPSYEQYF,TGTGCCAGCAGCTTGGGGTCCCCCTCCTACGAGCAGTACTTC
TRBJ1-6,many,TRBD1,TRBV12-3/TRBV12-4,CASSFLRGPNSPLHF,TGTGCCAGCAGTTTCCTCAGGGGGCCTAATTCACCCCTCCACTTT
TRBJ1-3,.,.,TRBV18,CASSPSRQSVGNTIYF,TGTGCCAGCTCACCATCTCGTCAGTCCGTGGGAAACACCATATATTTT
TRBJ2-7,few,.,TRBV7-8,CASSLARVPLRGQYF,TGTGCCAGCAGCTTAGCCCGGGTGCCGCTTCGAGGGCAGTACTTC
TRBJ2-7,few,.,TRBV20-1,CSAGSGNYEQYF,TGCAGTGCCGGGAGCGGTAACTACGAGCAGTACTTC
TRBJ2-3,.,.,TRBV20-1,CSALRQFTDTQYF,TGCAGTGCTTTGCGACAGTTCACAGATACGCAGTATTTT
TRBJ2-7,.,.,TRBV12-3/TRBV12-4,CASSLYLSEQYF,TGTGCCAGCAGCTTGTACCTTAGCGAGCAGTACTTC
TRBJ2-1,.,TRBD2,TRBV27,CASSKPRTSGGWDEQFF,TGTGCCAGTTCGAAACCGCGGACTAGCGGGGGTTGGGATGAGCAGTTCTTC
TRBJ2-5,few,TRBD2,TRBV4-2,CASSRSGGAGETQYF,TGTGCCAGCAGCCGTAGCGGGGGGGCCGGGGAGACCCAGTACTTC
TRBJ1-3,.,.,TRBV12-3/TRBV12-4,CASSFGRQSGNTIYF,TGTGCCAGCAGCTTCGGGAGGCAGTCCGGAAACACCATATATTTT
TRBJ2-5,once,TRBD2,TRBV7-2,CASSLGLAGGGTQYF,TGTGCCAGCAGCTTAGGCCTAGCGGGAGGTGGGACCCAGTACTTC
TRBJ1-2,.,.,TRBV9,CASSVEPNYGYTF,TGTGCCAGCAGCGTAGAACCCAACTATGGCTACACCTTC
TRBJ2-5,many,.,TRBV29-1,CSVTVETQYF,TGCAGCGTTACAGTGGAGACCCAGTACTTC
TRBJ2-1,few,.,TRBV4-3,CASSQIYGTLNEQFF,TGCGCCAGCAGCCAAATCTACGGGACTTTGAATGAGCAGTTCTTC
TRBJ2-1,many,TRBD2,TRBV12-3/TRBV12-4,CASSQRESYNEQFF,TGTGCCAGCAGTCAGCGGGAGTCCTACAATGAGCAGTTCTTC
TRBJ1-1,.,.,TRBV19,CASSIKPGHMNTEAFF,TGTGCCAGTAGTATTAAACCGGGACATATGAACACTGAAGCTTTCTTT